This TCR beta chain originates from a study of patients and donors after allogeneic stem cell transplantation. This clonotype was found a few times. TCRdb fed the RT-PCR reads into MiXCR, producing one record per CDR3 protein. The table has about 230,000 distinct CDR3 sequences, approximately 14% seen once. This receptor was identified in a human donor who was either an allogeneic HSCT recipient or a stem cell or donor lymphocyte infusion donor (not recorded which). It is not recorded whose cells these are; they may come from a transplant donor. Sequenced sample: blood, either unsorted or a sorted T cell fraction (not recorded which).

The DNA for the CDR3 is TGCAGTGCTAGAGATGAAGCAACCTCCTACCACGAGCAGTACTTC. Its protein product is CSARDEATSYHEQYF. The rearrangement joins TRBV20-1 to TRBJ2-7; D is undetermined. The CDR3 is made up of 15 amino acids. CDR1 is DFQATT, CDR2 SNEGSKA, per germline (reference sequence). The V and J ends lost 0 bases and 5 bases respectively, with 17 bases between them.